Here is one TCR beta chain with its context. Its specificity is not known. Clones were sequenced by immunoSEQ multiplex PCR, and TCRdb holds only the in-frame ones, with some missing. In the table there are 75,000 to 100,000 clones, 84% of which are singletons. This record belongs to a study of OX40 agonist ivuxolimab in advanced cancers. Study details: Every 2 weeks, patients received ivuxolimab intravenously, dosed at 0.01 to 10 mg/kg. Study observations and caveats: The average count of expanded clones was higher among CD8+ T cells than among CD4+. Those patients achieving a partial response at 0.1-3.0 mg/kg showed among the lowest clonal expansion.

The V gene lost 1 base and the J gene lost 4 bases, with 15 bases spanning the gap. The CDR3 has 15 residues. Germline V CDR1 and CDR2: SQVTM, ANQGSEA. The origin of this receptor is an adult with an advanced solid tumor such as melanoma, head and neck, liver or kidney cancer. The chain uses TRBV29-1 and TRBJ2-3; D assignment may be TRBD1 or TRBD2 (5 bases each). Specimen: CD4+ or CD8+ T cells sorted from blood, collected in a trial of the OX40 agonist ivuxolimab. The CDR3 nucleotides read TGCAGCGTTGAAGTTTCCGGGACGAACGCAGATACGCAGTATTTT. This encodes CSVEVSGTNADTQYF.